This TCR beta chain derives from a study of CD8 T cells in ankylosing spondylitis (dated 2017 in TCRdb). Regarding the research as a whole: The study profiled T cell receptor beta repertoires in healthy donors and ankylosing spondylitis patients to find disease-linked TCR variants. In total, the full study cohort was made up of roughly 100 healthy donors and approximately 27 ankylosing spondylitis patients. Peripheral blood was sampled, and synovial fluid was additionally collected from ankylosing spondylitis patients.

Sequenced using an Illumina HiSeq 2500. Quantitative 5'-RACE with molecular barcodes was the method used to prepare the TCR beta libraries. Per the source publication's procedure: A new computational method based on a probabilistic model of VDJ rearrangement was used to identify disease-linked TCR variants. The public reads were quality trimmed at Q25 with fastp and then assembled into clones with MiXCR by TCRdb, keeping productive beta chains. Each CDR3 protein gets just one entry, which takes the most common genes and DNA from the rows behind it. These V and J calls rely on TCRdb rather than the paper's analysis. The sample profile shows under 300,000 distinct CDR3 sequences; over 15% of them were found once. The ten biggest clones cover roughly 34% of the sample. The study at large found these results: According to the report, matched synovial fluid samples from ankylosing spondylitis patients were significantly enriched for the disease-linked clones. Some motif variants were previously reported in synovial fluid and blood of reactive arthritis patients, suggesting common disease-initiation mechanisms. Blood from ankylosing spondylitis patients appeared to be characterized by a TCR beta motif composed of under ten highly homologous amino acid variants. The disease-linked clones had a CD8+ phenotype and were found at relatively low frequencies in peripheral blood.

A note on this clonotype: It has no known antigen specificity. The sample holds no much larger clone one base away, and base qualities are not on file.

Sequencing was done on a sample of blood, either unsorted or a sorted T cell fraction (not recorded which). The TCR was taken from a male donor with ankylosing spondylitis or in good health (not recorded which).

The encoded CDR3 is CASSASGNTDTQYF. The DNA sequence reads TGCGCCAGCAGCGCCAGCGGGAACACAGATACGCAGTATTTT. The chain is encoded by TRBV10-2 joined to TRBJ2-3; TRBD2 aligns with 7 central bases. V lost 6 bases and J lost 2 bases, and the count of bases not matched to a germline gene is 5. The germline V gene supplies CDR1 WSHSY and CDR2 SAAADI. From the cysteine through the phenylalanine, the CDR3 covers 14 amino acids. CDR3 DNA is the only sequence kept; it has 42 bases, read in frame from the first base.